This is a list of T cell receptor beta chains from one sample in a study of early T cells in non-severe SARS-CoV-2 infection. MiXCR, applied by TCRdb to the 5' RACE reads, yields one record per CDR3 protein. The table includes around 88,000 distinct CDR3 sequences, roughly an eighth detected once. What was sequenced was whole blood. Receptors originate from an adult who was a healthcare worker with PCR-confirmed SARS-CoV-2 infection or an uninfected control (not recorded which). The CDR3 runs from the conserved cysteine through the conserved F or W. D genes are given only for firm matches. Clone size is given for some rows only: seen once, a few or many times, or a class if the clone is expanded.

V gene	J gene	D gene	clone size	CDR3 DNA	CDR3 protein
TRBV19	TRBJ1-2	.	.	TGTGCCGCGACGGGGGGGGCGAGCTATGGCTACACCTTC	CAATGGASYGYTF
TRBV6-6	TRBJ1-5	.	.	TGTGCCAGCGGAGGAGCAGGGGCATTTAGCAATCAGCCCCAGCATTTT	CASGGAGAFSNQPQHF
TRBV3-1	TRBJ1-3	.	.	TGTGCCAGCAGCCAGACATCTGGAAACACCATATATTTT	CASSQTSGNTIYF
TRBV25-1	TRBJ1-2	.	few	TGTGCCAGCAGTGAGACGGACAGCCTTAACTATGGCTACACCTTC	CASSETDSLNYGYTF
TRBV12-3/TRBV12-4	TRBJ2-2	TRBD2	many	TGTGCCAGCAGTTTAAGCGGGGGTAACACCGGGGAGCTGTTTTTT	CASSLSGGNTGELFF
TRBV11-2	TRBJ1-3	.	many	TGTGCCAGCAGCTTAGTTGAAAGAGCCTCTGGAAACACCATATATTTT	CASSLVERASGNTIYF
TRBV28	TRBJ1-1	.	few	TGTGCCAGCAGTTTGAACGGGGACACTGAAGCTTTCTTT	CASSLNGDTEAFF
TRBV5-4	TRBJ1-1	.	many	TGTGCCAGCAGCTTGGACCCCTTGGGGGTTGACACTGAAGCTTTCTTT	CASSLDPLGVDTEAFF
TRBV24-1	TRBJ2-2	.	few	TGTGCCACCAGTTCCCGCACGAACACCGGGGAGCTGTTTTTT	CATSSRTNTGELFF
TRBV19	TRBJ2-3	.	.	TGTGCCAGTAACCCGACAGTATCAGATACGCAGTATTTT	CASNPTVSDTQYF
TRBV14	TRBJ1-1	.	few	TGTGCCAGCAGTAGGGTCACTGAAGCTTTCTTT	CASSRVTEAFF
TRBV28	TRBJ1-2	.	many	TGTGCCAGCAGTCCGGGGGGCAGAATATCCACCTTC	CASSPGGRISTF
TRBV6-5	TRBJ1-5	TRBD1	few	TGTGCCAGCAGAGAAGGGGGCCCCGTTGATAGCAATCAGCCCCAGCATTTT	CASREGGPVDSNQPQHF
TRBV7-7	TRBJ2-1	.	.	TGTGCCAGCAGCTCCCTCTTGGGAGTGGGCAATGAGCAGTTCTTC	CASSSLLGVGNEQFF
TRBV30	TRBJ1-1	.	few	TGTGCCTGGAGCTCCGGGACACAGAACACTGAAGCTTTCTTT	CAWSSGTQNTEAFF
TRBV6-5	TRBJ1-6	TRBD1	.	TGTGCCAGCAGTAACAGGGGATTAAATTCACCCCTCCACTTT	CASSNRGLNSPLHF
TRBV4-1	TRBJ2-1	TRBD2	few	TGCGCCAGCAGCCTCTTGGCGGGGGGCTCCTACAATGAGCAGTTCTTC	CASSLLAGGSYNEQFF
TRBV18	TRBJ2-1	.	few	TGTGCCAGCTCACCCGATCAGTACAATGAGCAGTTCTTC	CASSPDQYNEQFF
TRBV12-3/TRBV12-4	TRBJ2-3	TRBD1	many	TGTGCCAGCAGTTTCGGGGACAGGGGGTCAGATACGCAGTATTTT	CASSFGDRGSDTQYF
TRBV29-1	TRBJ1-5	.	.	TGCAGCGTTGAAAATAAGGCTCTCAGCAATCAGCCCCAGCATTTT	CSVENKALSNQPQHF
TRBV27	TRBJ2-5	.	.	TGTGCCAGCAGTTTAAGTTGGGGCCAGGGGGGATTGGGGCAAGAGACCCAGTACTTC	CASSLSWGQGGLGQETQYF
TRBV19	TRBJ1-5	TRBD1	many	TGTGCCAGTAGTATGGCAGGGGGGTGGCAGCCCCAGCATTTT	CASSMAGGWQPQHF
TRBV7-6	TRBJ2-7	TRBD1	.	TGTGCCAGCAGCTGGTCGGGGACAGGCTCCTACGAGCAGTACTTC	CASSWSGTGSYEQYF
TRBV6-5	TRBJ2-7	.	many	TGTGCCAGCAGTTACTCGATGGGCGAGCAGTACTTC	CASSYSMGEQYF
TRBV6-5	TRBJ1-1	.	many	TGTGCCAGCAGTTTCGGGACTGGCACTGAAGCTTTCTTT	CASSFGTGTEAFF
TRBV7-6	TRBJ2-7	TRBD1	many	TGTGCCAGCAGCATGGACAGGATCTACGAGCAGTACTTC	CASSMDRIYEQYF
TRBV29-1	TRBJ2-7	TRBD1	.	TGCAGCGTCGAGACAGGGGTTAGTTACGAGCAGTACTTC	CSVETGVSYEQYF
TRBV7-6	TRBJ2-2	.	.	TGTGTCAGCAGCTCGCACCAGGAGGAAGGGACCGGGGAGCTGTTTTTT	CVSSSHQEEGTGELFF
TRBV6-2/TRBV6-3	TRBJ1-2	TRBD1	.	TGTGCCAGCAGTTTGGGACAGGGAAGCGTCACCTTC	CASSLGQGSVTF
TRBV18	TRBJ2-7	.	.	TGTGCCAGCTCACCCGAAAACGAGCCCCCCTACGAGCAGTACTTC	CASSPENEPPYEQYF
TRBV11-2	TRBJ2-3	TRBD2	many	TGTGCCAGCAGCTTAGATCGGGTAGCGGGAGCCACAGATACGCAGTATTTT	CASSLDRVAGATDTQYF
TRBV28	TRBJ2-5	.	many	TGTGCCAGCAGTCTAACGCTTGGGACAGAGACCCAGTACTTC	CASSLTLGTETQYF
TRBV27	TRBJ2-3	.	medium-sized	TGTGCCAGCAGTACGGTGATCTATAGCACAGATACGCAGTATTTT	CASSTVIYSTDTQYF
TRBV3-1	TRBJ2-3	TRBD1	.	TGTGCCAGCAGCCAAGGGACAGGGTGGGCAGATACGCAGTATTTT	CASSQGTGWADTQYF
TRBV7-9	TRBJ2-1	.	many	TGTGCCAGCAGCTTAGGCGGAGGACCAAACCGGAGCTCCTACAATGAGCAGTTCTTC	CASSLGGGPNRSSYNEQFF
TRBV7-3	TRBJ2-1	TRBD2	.	TGTGCCAGCAGCGCCCCCTCCTCCTCTAGCGGCTCCTACAATGAGCAGTTCTTC	CASSAPSSSSGSYNEQFF
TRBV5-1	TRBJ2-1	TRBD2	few	TGCGCCAGCAGCCCCAGACTAGCGGACTCCTACAATGAGCAGTTCTTC	CASSPRLADSYNEQFF
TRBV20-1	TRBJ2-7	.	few	TGCAGTGCTTGTCCCATGGGGTCCTACGAGCAGTACTTC	CSACPMGSYEQYF
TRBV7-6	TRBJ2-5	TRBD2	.	TGTGCCAGCAGCCGGGGACTAGCGGGAGAGGCAGAGACCCAGTACTTC	CASSRGLAGEAETQYF
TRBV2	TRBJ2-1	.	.	TGTGCCAGCAGTGAGGGTGGAGCATACTACAATGAGCAGTTCTTC	CASSEGGAYYNEQFF
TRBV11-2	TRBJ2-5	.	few	TGTGCCAGCAGCCCTGGGACTTTGTACCAAGAGACCCAGTACTTC	CASSPGTLYQETQYF
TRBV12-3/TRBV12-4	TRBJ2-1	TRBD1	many	TGTGCCAGCAGTCCCCGGACAGGCCTTCAAGGTAATGAGCAGTTCTTC	CASSPRTGLQGNEQFF